Each of the 28 T cell receptor beta chains below was sequenced from the same sample in a study of blood T cell repertoires in COVID-19. This table comes from immunoSEQ multiplex PCR, and its TCRdb copy is limited to in-frame clones, with some not included. The sample contains about 250,000 clones, roughly 84% of which appear only once. The sequenced sample was peripheral blood. Receptors originate from a woman in her thirties or forties who had recovered from COVID-19.

The table lists this clone with a few counts. This chain uses TRBV7-9 with TRBJ1-6, with 7 bases matching TRBD1. The CDR3 has 14 residues. Germline loops: CDR1 SEHNR, CDR2 FQNEAQ (reference sequence). The junction had 2 bases not matched to a gene; V was cut back by 4 bases and J by 5 bases. This chain's CDR3 is CASSSTGDNSPLHF. The CDR3 coding sequence is TGTGCCAGCAGCTCCACAGGGGATAATTCACCCCTCCACTTT.

V gene TRBV28 combines with J gene TRBJ2-5; D is possibly TRBD2 (5 bases). Per germline, CDR1 MDHEN and CDR2 SYDVKM. CDR3 length equals 14 residues. V gave up 6 bases and J gave up 7 bases, with 18 bases separating them. The CDR3: CASSRGIDPGTQYF. The CDR3 DNA is TGTGCCAGCAGCCGAGGGATAGATCCGGGGACCCAGTACTTC.

V and J are TRBV6-6 and TRBJ1-6; D is unclear. Trimming pared 6 bases from V and 6 bases from J, leaving 15 bases between. The CDR3 consists of 15 residues. The germline CDR1 and CDR2 sequences are MNHNY and SVGAGI (reference sequence). CDR3 in amino acids: CASSSRKQTNSPLHF. In DNA, the CDR3 is TGTGCCAGCAGCTCTCGAAAACAGACTAATTCACCCCTCCACTTT.

V and J are TRBV6-4 and TRBJ1-2; perhaps TRBD1 as D (5 bases). The CDR3 sequence is 14 residues long. Trimming pared 6 bases from V and 5 bases from J, leaving 16 bases between. Germline loops: CDR1 MRHNA, CDR2 SNTAGT. The CDR3 DNA follows: TGTGCCAGCAGCCCCGGGACTTCCTCTTATGGCTACACCTTC. Translating it yields CASSPGTSSYGYTF.

The rearrangement links TRBV6-1 to TRBJ2-2; D unresolved. Germline loops: CDR1 MNHNS, CDR2 SASEGT. The germline V and J ends were trimmed by 1 base and 4 bases, with 10 bases remaining between them. This CDR3 comprises 15 residues. CDR3 sequence (DNA): TGTGCCAGCAGTGAAGGGGCGACGGTCACCGGGGAGCTGTTTTTT. Translated, it gives CASSEGATVTGELFF.

The chain joins TRBV4-1 to TRBJ2-1; TRBD1 is a possible D gene (6 bases). Germline CDR1 reads MGHRA; CDR2 reads YSYEKL. Trimming shortened V by 4 bases and J by 9 bases, and 13 bases separated the two germline ends. The CDR3 length is 13 residues. In nucleotides, the CDR3 is TGCGCCAGCAGCCGCCAGACAGGACGTGAGCAGTTCTTC. It codes for CASSRQTGREQFF.

This sequence joins TRBV7-8 and TRBJ2-7; tentatively, D is TRBD1 (6 bases). Trimming removed 1 base at V and 2 bases at J, with 12 bases between. CDR1 is SGHVS and CDR2 is FQNEAQ in the germline V gene. This CDR3 comprises 15 residues. The CDR3 coding sequence is TGTGCCAGCAGCTTAGGGGAACAGGGACCCTACGAGCAGTACTTC. As protein: CASSLGEQGPYEQYF.

The rearrangement links TRBV15 to TRBJ2-7; D is perhaps TRBD1 (6 bases). The CDR3 contains 16 residues. Trimming removed 5 bases at V and 0 bases at J, with 17 bases between. Germline lookup yields CDR1 LNHNV and CDR2 YYDKDF (reference sequence). CDR3 sequence: CATSSRLGTPSYEQYF. CDR3 DNA: TGTGCCACCAGCTCAAGATTGGGGACACCCTCCTACGAGCAGTACTTC.

The rearrangement joins TRBV29-1 to TRBJ2-4; TRBD1 aligns across 8 bases. There are 14 residues in the CDR3. V lost 6 bases and J lost 1; bases outside the gene matches: 5. Germline V gene lookup returns CDR1 SQVTM and CDR2 ANQGSEA. This CDR3 is CSVQGALAKNIQYF. Here the CDR3 DNA reads TGCAGCGTCCAGGGGGCCCTGGCCAAAAACATTCAGTACTTC.

This chain joins TRBV24-1 and TRBJ2-1, with 7 nucleotides matching TRBD1. V was clipped by 3 bases and J by 2 bases; unmatched bases: 9. CDR1 KGHDR and CDR2 SFDVKD come from the germline V gene. This CDR3 has 17 residues. CDR3 DNA: TGTGCCACCAGTGATCCCCTTAGTGACAGGGCCTACAATGAGCAGTTCTTC. Encoded protein: CATSDPLSDRAYNEQFF.

This sequence joins TRBV7-9 and TRBJ2-5; 14 positions match TRBD2. The CDR3 is 16 residues long. With V trimmed by 5 bases and J by 4 bases, 6 bases remained unmatched. Looked up from germline, CDR1 is SEHNR and CDR2 is FQNEAQ (reference sequence). CDR3 amino acids: CASSLGLAGGGETQYF. CDR3 nucleotides: TGTGCCAGCAGCCTAGGACTAGCGGGGGGCGGAGAGACCCAGTACTTC. The full variable domain, rest sourced from reference TRBV7-9 and TRBJ2-5, is DTGVSQNPRHKITKRGQNVTFRCDPISEHNRLYWYRQTLGQGPEFLTYFQNEAQLEKSRLLSDRFSAERPKGSFSTLEIQRTEQGDSAMYLCASSLGLAGGGETQYFGPGTRLLVL.

The CDR3 DNA sequence: TGTGCCAGCAGCCTCGACAGCTACAATGAGCAGTTCTTC. This gives the protein CASSLDSYNEQFF. V and J are TRBV11-2 and TRBJ2-1; a weak D match, TRBD1 (5 bases). V gave up 5 bases and J gave up 3 bases, with 8 bases separating them. Germline V gives CDR1 SGHAT, CDR2 FQNNGV. The CDR3 runs 13 residues.

The chain combines TRBV28 with TRBJ2-7; TRBD1 is a possible D gene (6 bases). The CDR3 is made up of 12 amino acids. Trimming took 6 bases from V and 5 from J, leaving 11 bases between them. The germline V gene has CDR1 MDHEN and CDR2 SYDVKM. The CDR3 DNA sequence: TGTGCCAGCAGCGGACAGTGGCACGAGCAGTACTTC. It is translated as CASSGQWHEQYF.

The rearrangement links TRBV7-9 to TRBJ1-1; D is uncertain. V lost 1 base, J lost 5 bases, and 8 bases lay in between. Germline CDR1 reads SEHNR; CDR2 reads FQNEAQ (reference sequence). This CDR3 region has 13 residues. CDR3 DNA sequence: TGTGCCAGCAGCTTAGTCCTAAGAACTGAAGCTTTCTTT. Its protein product is CASSLVLRTEAFF.

The J gene is TRBJ1-2, the V gene TRBV18; TRBD1 is a possible D gene (5 bases). The V and J ends lost 5 bases and 2 bases respectively, with 9 bases between them. The CDR3 loop spans 13 amino acids. Per the germline V gene, CDR1 is KGHSH and CDR2 is LQKENI. In nucleotides, the CDR3 is TGTGCCAGCTCAGGAGGGGAGAACTATGGCTACACCTTC. Residues: CASSGGENYGYTF.

The genes are TRBV5-4 and TRBJ2-3; a possible D gene is TRBD1 (5 bases). The germline gives CDR1 SGHNT, CDR2 YYREEE (reference sequence). CDR3 length: 13 residues. Deletions cut 6 bases from V and 4 bases from J, with 12 bases between. CDR3 nucleotides: TGTGCCAGCAAAGGGCAGGGTTCAGATACGCAGTATTTT. Its translation is CASKGQGSDTQYF. The full variable domain, with the rest looked up from reference TRBV5-4 and TRBJ2-3, is ETGVTQSPTHLIKTRGQQVTLRCSSQSGHNTVSWYQQALGQGPQFIFQYYREEENGRGNFPPRFSGLQFPNYSSELNVNALELDDSALYLCASKGQGSDTQYFGPGTRLTVL.

The chain uses TRBV3-1 (or the pseudogene TRBV3-2) and TRBJ2-1; 12 nucleotides match TRBD2. J was trimmed by 4 bases and V by 4 bases; bases with no gene match: 2. The CDR3 has 15 amino acids. Germline lookup yields CDR1 LGHDT and CDR2 YNNKEL (reference sequence). The CDR3 loop is CASSPGLAGYNEQFF. CDR3 DNA: TGTGCCAGCAGCCCCGGACTAGCGGGGTACAATGAGCAGTTCTTC.

V usage is TRBV6-6 and J usage is TRBJ2-5, with TRBD2 as a possible D gene (7 bases). The CDR3 has 14 residues. Germline V gene sequence: CDR1 MNHNY, CDR2 SVGAGI (reference sequence). V dropped 4 bases and J dropped 7 bases, with 16 bases sitting between them. CDR3 loop: CASSSLRGGGTQYF. Here the CDR3 DNA reads TGTGCCAGCAGTTCCCTCCGGGGAGGGGGGACCCAGTACTTC.

J is TRBJ1-4 and V is TRBV7-9; 9 bases are a match to TRBD1. V lost 5 bases and J lost 5; bases outside the gene matches: 6. This CDR3 is 15 amino acids long. Germline CDR1 SEHNR, CDR2 FQNEAQ (reference sequence). CDR3 nucleotides: TGTGCCAGCAGCCGAATACAGGGGGCAAATGAAAAACTGTTTTTT. This translates into CASSRIQGANEKLFF.

V usage is TRBV19 and J usage is TRBJ1-2, with unresolved D. Germline V gene data show CDR1 as LNHDA and CDR2 as SQIVND (reference sequence). Deletions cut 1 base from V and 0 bases from J, with 12 bases between. The CDR3 sequence is 16 residues long. CDR3 bases: TGTGCCAGTAGTATAGGAGGCAACGATCCTAACTATGGCTACACCTTC. This codes for CASSIGGNDPNYGYTF. Combining the CDR3 with reference TRBV19 and TRBJ1-2 gives the whole variable domain DGGITQSPKYLFRKEGQNVTLSCEQNLNHDAMYWYRQDPGQGLRLIYYSQIVNDFQKGDIAEGYSVSREKKESFPLTVTSAQKNPTAFYLCASSIGGNDPNYGYTFGSGTRLTVV.

The chain is built from TRBV11-3 and TRBJ2-1; TRBD1 agrees at 9 bases. V trimming: 0 bases; J trimming: 1 base; junction bases outside the gene matches: 4. The V gene's germline CDR1 is SGHNT and CDR2 YENEEA. This CDR3 contains 17 residues. CDR3 DNA sequence: TGTGCCAGCAGCTTAGATGGGACAGGGTTATCCTACAATGAGCAGTTCTTC. It specifies CASSLDGTGLSYNEQFF.

The chain couples TRBV4-1 to TRBJ1-3; D call uncertain. Trimming took off 2 bases at V and 4 bases at J, with 9 bases between the two ends. The germline CDR1 and CDR2 sequences are MGHRA and YSYEKL. There are 14 residues in the CDR3. The CDR3 is CASSQTLVGNTIYF. The CDR3 bases are TGCGCCAGCAGCCAAACTTTGGTCGGAAACACCATATATTTT.

This chain uses TRBV5-1 with TRBJ2-3, with 11 bases fitting TRBD1. With 3 bases clipped from V and 4 bases from J, the junction kept 7 bases outside the gene matches. Germline V lookup: CDR1 SGHRS, CDR2 YFSETQ. The CDR3 consists of 16 residues. CDR3 nucleotides: TGCGCCAGCAGCTCCTCCGGGACAGGGGGGTCAGATACGCAGTATTTT. This sequence encodes CASSSSGTGGSDTQYF.

V usage is TRBV3-1 (or the pseudogene TRBV3-2) and J usage is TRBJ1-1; 10 bases match TRBD1. J was trimmed by 3 bases and V by 3 bases; bases with no gene match: 4. Germline V gene data show CDR1 as LGHDT and CDR2 as YNNKEL (reference sequence). CDR3 length equals 15 residues. CDR3 protein: CASSQAGQGYTEAFF. The CDR3 bases are TGTGCCAGCAGCCAGGCGGGACAGGGGTACACTGAAGCTTTCTTT.

The genes are TRBV6-5 and TRBJ1-5, with TRBD1 matching 7 bases. Germline V lookup: CDR1 MNHEY, CDR2 SVGAGI. The V segment lost 6 bases and the J segment 6 bases; nucleotides outside the gene matches: 8. This CDR3 is built from 14 residues. In nucleotides, the CDR3 is TGTGCCAGCAGGGACAGGTTCGGGGGTCAGCCCCAGCATTTT. Residues: CASRDRFGGQPQHF.

The CDR3 DNA reads as TGTGCCAGCAGCTGGGGACAGGGTACCGGGCAGCCCCAGCATTTT. The encoded protein is CASSWGQGTGQPQHF. The chain couples TRBV7-9 to TRBJ1-5; 9 bases line up with TRBD1. The germline gives CDR1 SEHNR, CDR2 FQNEAQ (reference sequence). This CDR3 has 15 residues. J was trimmed by 7 bases and V by 4 bases; bases with no gene match: 8.

The chain is built from TRBV28 and TRBJ1-6; tentatively, D is TRBD1 (6 bases). V was trimmed by 0 bases and J by 7 bases, leaving 16 bases between them. The CDR3 contains 17 residues. Germline loops: CDR1 MDHEN, CDR2 SYDVKM. The CDR3 nucleotides read TGTGCCAGCAGTTTATGGGGGGACAACCTGGGCAATTCACCCCTCCACTTT. Amino acids: CASSLWGDNLGNSPLHF.

The genes are TRBV28 and TRBJ1-4; D may be TRBD1 (6 bases). Germline values: CDR1 MDHEN, CDR2 SYDVKM. The CDR3 contains 14 residues. The V end was cut by 7 bases, the J end by 7 bases, with 16 bases between. In DNA, the CDR3 is TGTGCCAGCAAGCTGCCAGGGGATGGTGAAAAACTGTTTTTT. This gives the protein CASKLPGDGEKLFF.